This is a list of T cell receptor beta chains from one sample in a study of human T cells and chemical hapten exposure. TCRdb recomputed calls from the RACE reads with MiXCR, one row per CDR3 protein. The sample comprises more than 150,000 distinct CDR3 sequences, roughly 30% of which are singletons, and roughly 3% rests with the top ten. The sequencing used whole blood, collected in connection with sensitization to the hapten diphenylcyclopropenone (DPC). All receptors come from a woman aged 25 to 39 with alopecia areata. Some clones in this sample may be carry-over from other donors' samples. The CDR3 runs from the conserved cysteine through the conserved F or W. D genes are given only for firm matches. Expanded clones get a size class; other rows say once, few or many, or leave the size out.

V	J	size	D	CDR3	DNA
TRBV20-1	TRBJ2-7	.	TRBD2	CSASPIGGRSAYEQYF	TGCAGTGCATCCCCTATCGGCGGGAGGTCGGCCTACGAGCAGTACTTC
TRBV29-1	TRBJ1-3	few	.	CSVGTDGNTIYF	TGCAGCGTTGGGACAGATGGAAACACCATATATTTT
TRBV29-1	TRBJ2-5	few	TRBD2	CSVETGGSQYF	TGCAGCGTTGAAACGGGCGGGAGCCAGTACTTC
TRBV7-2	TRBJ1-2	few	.	CASSSFTENYGYTF	TGTGCCAGCAGCTCTTTTACTGAAAACTATGGCTACACCTTC
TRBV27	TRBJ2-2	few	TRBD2	CASRLAGGPAGELFF	TGTGCCAGCAGACTAGCGGGGGGCCCGGCCGGGGAGCTGTTTTTT
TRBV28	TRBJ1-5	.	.	CASSLSPGGQPQHF	TGTGCCAGCAGTTTATCACCGGGGGGCCAGCCCCAGCATTTT
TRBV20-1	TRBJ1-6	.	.	CSARDSGARSPLHF	TGCAGTGCTAGAGATTCAGGGGCCCGCTCACCCCTCCACTTT
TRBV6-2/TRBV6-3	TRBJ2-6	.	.	CAQKRSGANVLTF	TGTGCCCAAAAGCGTAGCGGGGCCAACGTCCTGACTTTC
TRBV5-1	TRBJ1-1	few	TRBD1	CASSTGQPNTEAFF	TGCGCCAGCAGCACGGGACAGCCGAACACTGAAGCTTTCTTT
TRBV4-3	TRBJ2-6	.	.	CASSQDHAVAGANVLTF	TGCGCCAGCAGCCAAGATCACGCAGTCGCCGGGGCCAACGTCCTGACTTTC
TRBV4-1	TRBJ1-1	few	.	CASSQDMVAGDVVTEAFF	TGCGCCAGCAGCCAAGATATGGTGGCAGGGGACGTTGTAACTGAAGCTTTCTTT
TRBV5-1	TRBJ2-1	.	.	CASSFLPGADRNEQFF	TGCGCCAGCAGCTTTCTCCCAGGGGCTGATAGGAATGAGCAGTTCTTC
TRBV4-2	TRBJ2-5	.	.	CASSQESSQETQYF	TGTGCCAGCAGCCAAGAGAGCAGCCAAGAGACCCAGTACTTC
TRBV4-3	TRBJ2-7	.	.	CASSLDLSQTYEQYF	TGCGCCAGCAGCCTCGACCTCTCCCAGACCTACGAGCAGTACTTC
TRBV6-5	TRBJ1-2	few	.	CASSRPGIGYGYTF	TGTGCCAGCAGCCGCCCCGGGATCGGCTATGGCTACACCTTC
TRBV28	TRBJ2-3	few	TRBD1	CASSPLDRGNTDTQYF	TGTGCCAGCAGTCCACTGGACAGGGGTAACACAGATACGCAGTATTTT
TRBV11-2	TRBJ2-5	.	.	CASSLGRETQETQYF	TGTGCCAGCAGCTTGGGCCGGGAAACCCAAGAGACCCAGTACTTC
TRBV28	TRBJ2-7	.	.	CASTGGLYEQYF	TGTGCCAGCACCGGGGGGCTCTACGAGCAGTACTTC
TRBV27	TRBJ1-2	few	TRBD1	CASGQGANYGYTF	TGTGCCAGCGGACAGGGAGCCAACTATGGCTACACCTTC
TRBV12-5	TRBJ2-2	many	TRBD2	CASGPGGLDTGELFF	TGTGCTAGTGGTCCGGGGGGTCTAGACACCGGGGAGCTGTTTTTT
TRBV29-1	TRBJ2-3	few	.	CSVEDLTAVTDTQYF	TGCAGCGTTGAAGATCTGACGGCAGTCACAGATACGCAGTATTTT
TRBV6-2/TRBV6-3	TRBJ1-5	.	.	CASVGRGNQPQHF	TGTGCCAGCGTCGGCAGGGGCAATCAGCCCCAGCATTTT
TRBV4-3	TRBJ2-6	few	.	CASSQDQAGSSGANVLTF	TGCGCCAGCAGCCAAGATCAGGCGGGTTCCTCTGGGGCCAACGTCCTGACTTTC
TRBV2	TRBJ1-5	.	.	CASSPVENQPQHF	TGTGCCAGCAGCCCCGTGGAGAATCAGCCCCAGCATTTT
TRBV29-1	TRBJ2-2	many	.	CSVGSGNTGELFF	TGCAGCGTTGGGTCCGGGAACACCGGGGAGCTGTTTTTT
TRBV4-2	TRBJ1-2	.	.	CASSQDRRGYTF	TGTGCCAGCAGCCAAGATCGACGTGGCTACACCTTC
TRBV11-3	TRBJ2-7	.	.	CASSLDRAALYEQYF	TGTGCCAGCAGCTTAGACAGGGCCGCACTGTACGAGCAGTACTTC
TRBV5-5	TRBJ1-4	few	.	CASSTGTRREKLFF	TGTGCCAGCAGCACCGGGACACGACGAGAAAAACTGTTTTTT
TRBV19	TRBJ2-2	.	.	CASRLGGGPGELFF	TGTGCCAGTAGGTTGGGTGGAGGGCCCGGGGAGCTGTTTTTT
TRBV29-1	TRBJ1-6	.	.	CSVAPGANSPLHF	TGCAGCGTGGCACCAGGGGCCAATTCACCCCTCCACTTT
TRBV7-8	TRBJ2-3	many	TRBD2	CASSSQAGARTDTQYF	TGTGCCAGCAGCTCACAAGCGGGGGCGCGCACAGATACGCAGTATTTT
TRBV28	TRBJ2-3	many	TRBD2	CASSLGAGGISTDTQYF	TGTGCCAGCAGTTTGGGAGCGGGGGGCATAAGCACAGATACGCAGTATTTT
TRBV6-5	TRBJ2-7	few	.	CASSSRVSHEQYF	TGTGCCAGCAGTTCCCGGGTCTCCCACGAGCAGTACTTC
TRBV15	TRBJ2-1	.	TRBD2	CATSGPLAGANEQFF	TGTGCCACCAGCGGACCTCTAGCGGGAGCTAATGAGCAGTTCTTC
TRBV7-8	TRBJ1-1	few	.	CAGRKNLNTEAFF	TGTGCCGGGCGAAAGAACCTGAACACTGAAGCTTTCTTT
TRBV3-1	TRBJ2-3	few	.	CASSQEADTQYF	TGTGCCAGCAGCCAAGAGGCAGATACGCAGTATTTT
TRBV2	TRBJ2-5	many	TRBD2	CASSEKVAGYVRSEETQYF	TGTGCCAGCAGTGAGAAGGTAGCGGGGTATGTTCGGTCCGAAGAGACCCAGTACTTC
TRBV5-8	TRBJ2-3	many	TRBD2	CASSPSGGAADTQYF	TGTGCCAGCAGCCCTAGCGGGGGGGCGGCAGATACGCAGTATTTT
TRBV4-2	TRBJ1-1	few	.	CASSQRSGMNTEAFF	TGTGCCAGCAGCCAAAGGTCTGGGATGAACACTGAAGCTTTCTTT
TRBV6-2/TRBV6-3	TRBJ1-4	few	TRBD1	CASRGQVRANEKLFF	TGTGCCAGCCGGGGACAGGTCCGGGCTAATGAAAAACTGTTTTTT
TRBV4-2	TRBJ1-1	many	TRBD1	CASSQRRGQGEAFF	TGTGCCAGCAGCCAGCGCAGGGGGCAGGGTGAAGCTTTCTTT
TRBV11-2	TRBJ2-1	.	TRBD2	CASSFGLAEGGFEQFF	TGTGCCAGCAGCTTCGGACTAGCGGAGGGGGGATTTGAGCAGTTCTTC
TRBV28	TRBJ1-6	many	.	CASSGGPSPLHF	TGTGCCAGCAGTGGGGGGCCTTCACCCCTCCACTTT
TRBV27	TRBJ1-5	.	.	CASSLYGITGGSNQPQHF	TGTGCCAGCAGTTTATATGGGATTACCGGCGGGAGCAATCAGCCCCAGCATTTT
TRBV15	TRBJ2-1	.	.	CATSRSLAEQFF	TGTGCCACCAGCAGATCATTAGCGGAGCAGTTCTTC
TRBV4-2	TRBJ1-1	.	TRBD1	CASSQVQGGGFNEAFF	TGTGCCAGCAGCCAAGTTCAGGGGGGAGGTTTTAATGAAGCTTTCTTT
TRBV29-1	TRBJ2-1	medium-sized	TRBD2	CSAMSRLAGVQFF	TGCAGCGCAATGTCCCGACTAGCGGGAGTTCAGTTCTTC
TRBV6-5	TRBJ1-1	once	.	CASRFRGGTEAFF	TGTGCCAGCAGGTTCCGTGGGGGCACTGAAGCTTTCTTT